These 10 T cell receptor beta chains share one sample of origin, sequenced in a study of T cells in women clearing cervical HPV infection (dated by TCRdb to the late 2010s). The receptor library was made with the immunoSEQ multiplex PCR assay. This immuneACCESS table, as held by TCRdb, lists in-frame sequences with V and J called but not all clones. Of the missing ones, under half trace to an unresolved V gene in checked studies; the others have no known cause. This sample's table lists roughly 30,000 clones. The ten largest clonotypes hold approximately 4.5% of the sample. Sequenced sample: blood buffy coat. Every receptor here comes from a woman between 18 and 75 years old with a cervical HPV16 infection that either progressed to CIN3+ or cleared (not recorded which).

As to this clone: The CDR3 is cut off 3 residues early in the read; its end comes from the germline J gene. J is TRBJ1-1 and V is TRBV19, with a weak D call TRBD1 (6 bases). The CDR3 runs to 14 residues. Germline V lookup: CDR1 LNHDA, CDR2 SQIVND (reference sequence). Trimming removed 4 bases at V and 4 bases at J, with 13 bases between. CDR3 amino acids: CASSKTGLVTEAFF. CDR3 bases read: TGTGCCAGTAGTAAGACAGGTTTGGTCACTGAA.

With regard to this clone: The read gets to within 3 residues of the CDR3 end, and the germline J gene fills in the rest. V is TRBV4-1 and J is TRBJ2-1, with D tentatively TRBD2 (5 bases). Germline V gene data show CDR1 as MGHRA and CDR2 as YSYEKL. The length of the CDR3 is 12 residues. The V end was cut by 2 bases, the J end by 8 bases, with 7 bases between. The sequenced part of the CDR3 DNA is TGCGCCAGCAGCCAAAACGGGGATGAG. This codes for CASSQNGDE. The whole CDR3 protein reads CASSQNGDEQFF.

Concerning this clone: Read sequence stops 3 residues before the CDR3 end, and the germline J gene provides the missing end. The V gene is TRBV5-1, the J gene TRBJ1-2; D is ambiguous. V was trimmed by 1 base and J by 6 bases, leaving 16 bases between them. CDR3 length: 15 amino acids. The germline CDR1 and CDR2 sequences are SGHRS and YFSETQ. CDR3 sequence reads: CASSLFVASDNGYTF. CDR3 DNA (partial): TGCGCCAGCAGCTTGTTTGTGGCGTCAGACAATGGC.

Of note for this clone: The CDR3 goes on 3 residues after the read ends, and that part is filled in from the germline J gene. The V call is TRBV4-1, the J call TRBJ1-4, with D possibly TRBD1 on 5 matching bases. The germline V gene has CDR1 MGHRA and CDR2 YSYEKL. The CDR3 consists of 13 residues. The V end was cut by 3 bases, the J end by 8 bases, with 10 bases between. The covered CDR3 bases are TGCGCCAGCAGCCAGGGGAGACAGGAAAAA. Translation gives CASSQGRQEK. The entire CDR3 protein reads CASSQGRQEKLFF.

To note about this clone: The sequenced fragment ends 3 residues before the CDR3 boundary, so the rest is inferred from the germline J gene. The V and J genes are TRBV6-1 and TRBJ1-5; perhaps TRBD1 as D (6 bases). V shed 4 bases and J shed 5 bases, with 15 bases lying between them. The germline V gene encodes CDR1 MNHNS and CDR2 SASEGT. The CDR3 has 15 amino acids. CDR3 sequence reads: CASSGIHRAYQPQHF. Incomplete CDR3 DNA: TGTGCCAGCAGTGGAATTCACAGGGCCTATCAGCCC.

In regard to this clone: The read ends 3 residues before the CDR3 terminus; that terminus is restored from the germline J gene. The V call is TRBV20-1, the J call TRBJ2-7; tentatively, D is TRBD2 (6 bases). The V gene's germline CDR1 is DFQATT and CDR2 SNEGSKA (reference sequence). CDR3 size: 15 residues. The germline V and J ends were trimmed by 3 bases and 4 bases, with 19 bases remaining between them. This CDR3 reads CSARPGIAATYEQYF. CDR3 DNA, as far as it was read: TGCAGTGCTAGGCCCGGAATAGCGGCAACTTACGAG.

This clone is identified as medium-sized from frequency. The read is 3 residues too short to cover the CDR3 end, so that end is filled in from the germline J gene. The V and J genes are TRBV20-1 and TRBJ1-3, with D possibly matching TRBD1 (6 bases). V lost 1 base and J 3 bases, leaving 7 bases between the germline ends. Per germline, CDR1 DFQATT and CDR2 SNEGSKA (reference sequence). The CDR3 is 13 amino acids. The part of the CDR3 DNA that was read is TGCAGTGCTAGAGGGACAGTTGGAAACACC. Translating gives CSARGTVGNT. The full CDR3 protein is CSARGTVGNTIYF.

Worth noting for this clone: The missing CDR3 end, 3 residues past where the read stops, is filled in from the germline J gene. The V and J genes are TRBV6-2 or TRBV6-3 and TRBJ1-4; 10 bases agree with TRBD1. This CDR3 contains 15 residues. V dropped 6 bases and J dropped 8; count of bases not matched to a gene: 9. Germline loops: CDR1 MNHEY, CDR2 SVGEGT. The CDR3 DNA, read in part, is TGTGCCAGCAGCGGTCGACAGGGGGCAGAGGAAAAA. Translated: CASSGRQGAEEK. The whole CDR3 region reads CASSGRQGAEEKLFF.

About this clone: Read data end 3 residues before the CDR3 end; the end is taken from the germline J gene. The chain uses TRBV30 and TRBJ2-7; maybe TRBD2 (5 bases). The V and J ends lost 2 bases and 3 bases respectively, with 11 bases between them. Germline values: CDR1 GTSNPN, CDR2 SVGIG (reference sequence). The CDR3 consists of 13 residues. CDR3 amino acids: CAWSRGDYYEQYF. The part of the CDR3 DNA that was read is TGTGCCTGGAGTCGTGGCGACTACTACGAG.

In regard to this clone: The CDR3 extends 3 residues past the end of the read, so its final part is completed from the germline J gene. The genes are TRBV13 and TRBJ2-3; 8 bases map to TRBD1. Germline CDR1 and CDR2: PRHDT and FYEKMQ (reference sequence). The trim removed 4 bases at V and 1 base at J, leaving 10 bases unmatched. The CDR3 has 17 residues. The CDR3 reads CASSSPQGASGTDTQYF. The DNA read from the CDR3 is TGTGCCAGCAGCTCCCCCCAGGGGGCTTCTGGCACAGATACG.